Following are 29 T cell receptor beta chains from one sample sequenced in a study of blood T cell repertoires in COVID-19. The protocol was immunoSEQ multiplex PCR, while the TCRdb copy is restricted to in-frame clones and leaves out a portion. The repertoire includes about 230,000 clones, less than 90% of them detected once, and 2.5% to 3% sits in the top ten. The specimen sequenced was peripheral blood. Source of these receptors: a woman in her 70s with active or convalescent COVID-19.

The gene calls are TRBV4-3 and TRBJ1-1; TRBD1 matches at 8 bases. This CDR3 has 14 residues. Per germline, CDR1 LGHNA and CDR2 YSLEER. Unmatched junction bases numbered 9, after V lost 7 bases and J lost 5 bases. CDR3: CASNQGARGTEAFF. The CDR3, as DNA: TGCGCCAGCAATCAGGGGGCTCGGGGAACTGAAGCTTTCTTT.

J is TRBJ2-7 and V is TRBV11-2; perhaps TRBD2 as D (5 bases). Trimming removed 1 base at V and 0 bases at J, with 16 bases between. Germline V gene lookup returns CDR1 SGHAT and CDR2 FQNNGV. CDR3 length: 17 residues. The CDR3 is CASSLGRLPIRSYEQYF. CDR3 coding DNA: TGTGCCAGCAGCTTAGGGAGACTACCCATACGCTCCTACGAGCAGTACTTC.

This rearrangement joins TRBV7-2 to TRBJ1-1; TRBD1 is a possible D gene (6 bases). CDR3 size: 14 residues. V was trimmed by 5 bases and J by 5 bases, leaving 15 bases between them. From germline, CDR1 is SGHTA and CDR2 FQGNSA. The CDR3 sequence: CASSPGEGWTEAFF. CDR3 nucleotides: TGTGCCAGCAGCCCAGGGGAAGGTTGGACTGAAGCTTTCTTT.

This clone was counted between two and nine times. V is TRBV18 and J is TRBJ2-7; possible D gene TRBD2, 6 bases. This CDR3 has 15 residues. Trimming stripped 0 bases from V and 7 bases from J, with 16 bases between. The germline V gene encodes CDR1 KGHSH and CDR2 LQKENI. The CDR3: CASSPPSVKSGEQYF. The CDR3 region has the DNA TGTGCCAGCTCACCACCCTCTGTCAAGAGCGGGGAGCAGTACTTC. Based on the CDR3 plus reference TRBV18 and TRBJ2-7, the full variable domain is NAGVMQNPRHLVRRRGQEARLRCSPMKGHSHVYWYRQLPEEGLKFMVYLQKENIIDESGMPKERFSAEFPKEGPSILRIQQVVRGDSAAYFCASSPPSVKSGEQYFGPGTRLTVT.

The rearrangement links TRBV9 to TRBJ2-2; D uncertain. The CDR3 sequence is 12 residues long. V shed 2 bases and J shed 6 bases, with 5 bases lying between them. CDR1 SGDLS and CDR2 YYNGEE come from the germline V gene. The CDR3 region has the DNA TGTGCCAGCAGCGTCTCGGCCGGGGAGCTGTTTTTT. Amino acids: CASSVSAGELFF.

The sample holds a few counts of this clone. CDR3: CASSPRRGNGEAFF. The DNA for the CDR3 is TGTGCCAGCAGCCCCAGGCGGGGGAACGGTGAAGCTTTCTTT. The J gene is TRBJ1-1, the V gene TRBV2; possible D gene TRBD1, 5 bases. CDR3 length equals 14 residues. Deletions cut 6 bases from V and 7 bases from J, with 18 bases between. CDR1 is SNHLY and CDR2 is FYNNEI in the germline V gene.

CDR3 nucleotides: TGTGCCAGCAGCTTGGCTCCGGGACAGAGGGACACTGAAGCTTTCTTT. It specifies CASSLAPGQRDTEAFF. This chain uses TRBV5-5 with TRBJ1-1; 7 bases are shared with TRBD1. The CDR3 sequence is 16 residues long. Germline loops: CDR1 SGHKS, CDR2 YYEKEE (reference sequence). J was trimmed by 3 bases and V by 0 bases; bases with no gene match: 8.

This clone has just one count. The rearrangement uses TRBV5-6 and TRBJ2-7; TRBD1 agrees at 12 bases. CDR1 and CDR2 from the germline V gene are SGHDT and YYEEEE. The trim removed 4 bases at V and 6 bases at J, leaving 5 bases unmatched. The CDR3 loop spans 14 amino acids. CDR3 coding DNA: TGTGCCAGCAGCCTCCGGGACAGGGGGCCCGAGCAGTACTTC. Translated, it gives CASSLRDRGPEQYF. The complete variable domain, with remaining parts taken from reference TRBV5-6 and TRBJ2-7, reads DAGVTQSPTHLIKTRGQQVTLRCSPKSGHDTVSWYQQALGQGPQFIFQYYEEEERQRGNFPDRFSGHQFPNYSSELNVNALLLGDSALYLCASSLRDRGPEQYFGPGTRLTVT.

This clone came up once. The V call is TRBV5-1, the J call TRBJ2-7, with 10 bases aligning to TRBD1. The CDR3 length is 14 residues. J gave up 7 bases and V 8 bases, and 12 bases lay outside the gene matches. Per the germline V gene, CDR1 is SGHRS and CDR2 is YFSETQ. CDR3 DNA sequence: TGCGCCAGTTCGGGAGGACAGGGGGGTTGGGAGCAGTACTTC. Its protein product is CASSGGQGGWEQYF.

The CDR3 loop is CSASRQGDYGYTF. The DNA for the CDR3 is TGCAGTGCTAGTAGGCAGGGTGACTATGGCTACACCTTC. The genes are TRBV20-1 and TRBJ1-2; D might be TRBD1 (5 bases). The V end lost 3 bases, the J end lost 3 bases, and 11 bases lay between the germline ends. The V gene's germline CDR1 is DFQATT and CDR2 SNEGSKA (reference sequence). This CDR3 has 13 residues.

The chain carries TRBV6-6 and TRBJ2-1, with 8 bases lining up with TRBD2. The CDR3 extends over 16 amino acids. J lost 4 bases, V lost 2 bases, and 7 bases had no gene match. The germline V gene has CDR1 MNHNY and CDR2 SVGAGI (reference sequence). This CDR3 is CASSYPSGSGYNEQFF. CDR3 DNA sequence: TGTGCCAGCAGTTACCCGAGCGGGAGTGGGTACAATGAGCAGTTCTTC.

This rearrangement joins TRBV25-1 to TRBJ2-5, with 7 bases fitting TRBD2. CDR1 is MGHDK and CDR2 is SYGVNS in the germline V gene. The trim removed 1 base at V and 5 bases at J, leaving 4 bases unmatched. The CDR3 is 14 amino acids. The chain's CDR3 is CASSEWGGVETQYF. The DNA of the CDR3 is TGTGCCAGCAGTGAATGGGGAGGGGTCGAGACCCAGTACTTC.

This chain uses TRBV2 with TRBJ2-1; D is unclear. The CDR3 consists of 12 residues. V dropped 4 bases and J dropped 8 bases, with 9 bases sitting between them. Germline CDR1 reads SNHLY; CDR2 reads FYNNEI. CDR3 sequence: CASSVGVHEQFF. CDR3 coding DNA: TGTGCCAGCAGTGTGGGCGTCCATGAGCAGTTCTTC.

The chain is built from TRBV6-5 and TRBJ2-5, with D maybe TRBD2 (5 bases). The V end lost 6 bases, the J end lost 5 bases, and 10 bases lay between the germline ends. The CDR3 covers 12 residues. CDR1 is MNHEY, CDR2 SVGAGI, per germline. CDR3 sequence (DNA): TGTGCCAGCAGGTCTTCGGGGGAGACCCAGTACTTC. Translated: CASRSSGETQYF.

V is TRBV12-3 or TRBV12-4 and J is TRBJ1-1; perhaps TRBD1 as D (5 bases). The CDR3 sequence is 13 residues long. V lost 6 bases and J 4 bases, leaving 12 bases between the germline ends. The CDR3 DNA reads TGTGCCAGCAGGCCTCCAGGGCCCACTGAAGCTTTCTTT. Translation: CASRPPGPTEAFF.

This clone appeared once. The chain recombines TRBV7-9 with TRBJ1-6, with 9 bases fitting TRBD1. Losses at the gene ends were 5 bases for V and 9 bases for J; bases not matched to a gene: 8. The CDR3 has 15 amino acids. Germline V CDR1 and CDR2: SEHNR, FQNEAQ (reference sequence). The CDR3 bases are TGTGCCAGCAGCCCGGGACAGGGTTTATTTTCACCCCTCCACTTT. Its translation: CASSPGQGLFSPLHF.

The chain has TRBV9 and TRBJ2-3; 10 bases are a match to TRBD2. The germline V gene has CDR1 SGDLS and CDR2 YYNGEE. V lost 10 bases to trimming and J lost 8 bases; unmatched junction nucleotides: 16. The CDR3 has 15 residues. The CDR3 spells CARRGGLAGGGTQYF. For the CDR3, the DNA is TGTGCCCGCCGCGGGGGCTTAGCGGGGGGCGGTACGCAGTATTTT. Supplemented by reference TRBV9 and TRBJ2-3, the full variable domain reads DSGVTQTPKHLITATGQRVTLRCSPRSGDLSVYWYQQSLDQGLQFLIQYYNGEERAKGNILERFSAQQFPDLHSELNLSSLELGDSALYFCARRGGLAGGGTQYFGPGTRLTVL.

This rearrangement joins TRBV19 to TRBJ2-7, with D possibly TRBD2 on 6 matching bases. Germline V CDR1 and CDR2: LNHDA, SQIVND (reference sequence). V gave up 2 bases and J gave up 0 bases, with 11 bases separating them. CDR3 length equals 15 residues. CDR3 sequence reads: CASSISGLNSYEQYF. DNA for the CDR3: TGTGCCAGTAGTATAAGCGGGTTGAACTCCTACGAGCAGTACTTC.

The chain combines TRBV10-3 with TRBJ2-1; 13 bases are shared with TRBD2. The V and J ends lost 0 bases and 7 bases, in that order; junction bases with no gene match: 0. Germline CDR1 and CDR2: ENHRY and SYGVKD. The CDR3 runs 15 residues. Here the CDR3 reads CAISESTSGRNEQFF. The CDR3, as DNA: TGTGCCATCAGTGAGTCGACTAGCGGGAGGAATGAGCAGTTCTTC.

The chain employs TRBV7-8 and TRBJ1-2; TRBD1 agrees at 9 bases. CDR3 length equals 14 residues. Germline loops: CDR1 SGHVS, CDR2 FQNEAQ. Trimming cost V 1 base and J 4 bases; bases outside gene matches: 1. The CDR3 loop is CASSLDRGPYGYTF. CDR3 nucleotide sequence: TGTGCCAGCAGCTTAGACAGGGGGCCCTATGGCTACACCTTC.

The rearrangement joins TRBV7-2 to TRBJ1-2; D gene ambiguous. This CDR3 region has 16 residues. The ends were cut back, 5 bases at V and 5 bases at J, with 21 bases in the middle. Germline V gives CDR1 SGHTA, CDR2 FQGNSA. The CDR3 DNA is TGTGCCAGCAGCGGCCCCGTGGACTTACGATTATATGGCTACACCTTC. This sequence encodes CASSGPVDLRLYGYTF.

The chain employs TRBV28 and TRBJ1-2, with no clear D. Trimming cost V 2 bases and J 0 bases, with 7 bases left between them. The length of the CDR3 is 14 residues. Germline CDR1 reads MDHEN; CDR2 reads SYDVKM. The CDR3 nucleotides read TGTGCCAGCAGTTTAAACAATGCTAACTATGGCTACACCTTC. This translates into CASSLNNANYGYTF.

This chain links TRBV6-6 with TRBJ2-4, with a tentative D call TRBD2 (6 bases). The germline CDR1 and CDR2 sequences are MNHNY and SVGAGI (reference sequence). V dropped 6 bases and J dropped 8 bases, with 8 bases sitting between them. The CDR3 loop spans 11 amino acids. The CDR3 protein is CASSGSDIQYF. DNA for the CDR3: TGTGCCAGCAGCGGGAGTGACATTCAGTACTTC.

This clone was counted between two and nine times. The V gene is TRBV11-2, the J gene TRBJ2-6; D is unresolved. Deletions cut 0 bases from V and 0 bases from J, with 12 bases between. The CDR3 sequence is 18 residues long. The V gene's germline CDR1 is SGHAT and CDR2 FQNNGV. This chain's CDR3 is CASSLDSWRLSGANVLTF. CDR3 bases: TGTGCCAGCAGCTTAGACTCTTGGAGACTCTCTGGGGCCAACGTCCTGACTTTC.

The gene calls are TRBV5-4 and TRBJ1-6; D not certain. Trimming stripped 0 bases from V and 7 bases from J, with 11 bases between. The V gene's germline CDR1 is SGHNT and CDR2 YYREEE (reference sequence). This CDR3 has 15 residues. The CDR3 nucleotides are TGTGCCAGCAGCTTGGACCAGGTTCACAATTCACCCCTCCACTTT. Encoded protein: CASSLDQVHNSPLHF.

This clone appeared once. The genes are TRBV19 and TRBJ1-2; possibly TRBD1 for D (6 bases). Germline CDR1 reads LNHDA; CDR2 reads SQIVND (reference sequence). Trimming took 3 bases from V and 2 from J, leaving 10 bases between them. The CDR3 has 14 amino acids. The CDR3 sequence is CASSIGTTNYGYTF. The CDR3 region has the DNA TGTGCCAGTAGTATCGGGACAACAAACTATGGCTACACCTTC.

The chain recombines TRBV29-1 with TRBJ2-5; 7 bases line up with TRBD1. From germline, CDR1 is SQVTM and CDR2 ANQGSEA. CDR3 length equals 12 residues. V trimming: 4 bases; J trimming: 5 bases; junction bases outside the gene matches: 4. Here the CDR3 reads CSVVTGLETQYF. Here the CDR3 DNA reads TGCAGCGTTGTGACAGGGTTGGAGACCCAGTACTTC.

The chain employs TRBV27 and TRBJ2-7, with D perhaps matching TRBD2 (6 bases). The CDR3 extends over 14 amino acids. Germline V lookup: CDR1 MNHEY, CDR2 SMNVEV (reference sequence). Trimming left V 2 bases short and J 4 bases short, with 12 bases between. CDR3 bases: TGTGCCAGCAGTTTAGTTCCAGGGACTTACGAGCAGTACTTC. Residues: CASSLVPGTYEQYF.

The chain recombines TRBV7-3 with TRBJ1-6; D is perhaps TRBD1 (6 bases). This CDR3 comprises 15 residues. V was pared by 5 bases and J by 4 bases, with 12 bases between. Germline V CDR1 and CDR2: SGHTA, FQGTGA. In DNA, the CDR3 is TGTGCCAGCAGCGCAAACGGACAGTATAATTCACCCCTCCACTTT. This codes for CASSANGQYNSPLHF.